Listed below are T cell receptor beta chains from one sample, sequenced in a study of radiotherapy plus CTLA-4 blockade in lung cancer. Method: immunoSEQ multiplex PCR; TCRdb's copy keeps in-frame clones and lacks some. The sample contains some 96,000 clones, 70% to 90% of which appear only once. The starting material was peripheral blood, obtained from a patient treated with radiotherapy plus ipilimumab. The source is a human donor with non-small cell lung cancer that progressed on radiotherapy plus ipilimumab. CDR3s include the opening cysteine and the closing phenylalanine or tryptophan. The D gene is left open where the match is weak. Rows give clone size only sometimes, using once, few, many, or a class for an expanded clone.

V	D	size	J	DNA	CDR3
TRBV5-1	TRBD2	.	TRBJ2-5	TGCGCCAGCCTAGCGGGAGGGTCCCCACAAGAGACCCAGTACTTC	CASLAGGSPQETQYF
TRBV7-8	.	.	TRBJ2-5	TGTGCCAGCAGCGCATCCACGAACCAAGAGACCCAGTACTTC	CASSASTNQETQYF
TRBV6-5	.	.	TRBJ2-7	TGTGCCAGCAGAAATGGAGCTCTAGAGCAGTACTTC	CASRNGALEQYF
TRBV6-6	.	.	TRBJ1-2	TGTGCCAGCGGACCCCCGGGGCACACGGATGGCTACACCTTC	CASGPPGHTDGYTF
TRBV9	TRBD2	.	TRBJ2-1	TGTGCCAGCAGCCCCGGACTAGCGGGGGAAACCGCCCTCAATGAGCAGTTCTTC	CASSPGLAGETALNEQFF
TRBV30	.	.	TRBJ1-1	TGTGCCTGGACCACAGGCCGGGCCGGGACTGAAGCTTTCTTT	CAWTTGRAGTEAFF
TRBV6-4	TRBD2	.	TRBJ2-3	TGTGCCAGCAGTCCCTTAGCGGGAGGGCCCACAGATACGCAGTATTTT	CASSPLAGGPTDTQYF
TRBV7-9	.	.	TRBJ1-2	TGTGCCAGCAGCCCTGAGCACTATGGCTACACCTTC	CASSPEHYGYTF
TRBV7-9	TRBD2	.	TRBJ2-7	TGTGCCAGCAGCTCTCTAGCGGGAGAGCAGTACTTC	CASSSLAGEQYF
TRBV28	.	.	TRBJ1-5	TGTGCCAGCAGGGCTCGCGAGCCCCAGCATTTT	CASRAREPQHF
TRBV27	.	.	TRBJ1-4	TGTGCCAGCAGCACCGACCTGGGGGCAGCTGAAAAACTGTTTTTT	CASSTDLGAAEKLFF
TRBV19	TRBD2	few	TRBJ2-7	TGTGCCAGTAGGGCTAGCGGGACCTACGAGCAGTACTTC	CASRASGTYEQYF
TRBV7-2	.	.	TRBJ1-4	TGTGCCAGCAGCGTCCAGTCTTCCCCCGAGGGAAAACTGTTTTTT	CASSVQSSPEGKLFF
TRBV2	.	few	TRBJ2-7	TGTGCCAGCGGACTGCCCGAGCAGTACTTC	CASGLPEQYF
TRBV7-6	TRBD1	.	TRBJ2-1	TGTGCCAGCAGCAGTATGACAGGGAATCTCCTAAATGAGCAGTTCTTC	CASSSMTGNLLNEQFF
TRBV2	.	once	TRBJ1-2	TGTGCCAGCGTCCCGGAAGGCAGCCCTCCGTGGGATGGCTACACCTTC	CASVPEGSPPWDGYTF
TRBV1	.	.	TRBJ2-7	TGCACCAGCAGCCGAGAGCGGGGGCCAACCTACGAGCAGTACTTC	CTSSRERGPTYEQYF
TRBV29-1	.	.	TRBJ2-1	TGCAGCGCGACTGGCGCCTACAATGAGCAGTTCTTC	CSATGAYNEQFF
TRBV4-1	.	.	TRBJ2-2	TGCGCCAGCAGCCAAGGTCTAGCCGCTACGGGGGCCGGGGAGCTGTTTTTT	CASSQGLAATGAGELFF
TRBV11-3	TRBD2	.	TRBJ2-1	TGTGCCAGCTCGGAGGGGACTAGCGGGAGGGGAAATGAGCAGTTCTTC	CASSEGTSGRGNEQFF
TRBV30	.	.	TRBJ2-7	TGTGCCTGGAGTGTCGGTCATGCCGTCGGGCAGCAGTACTTC	CAWSVGHAVGQQYF
TRBV19	.	.	TRBJ1-5	TGTGCCAGTAGCCCTGACAGAGTACAGCCCCAGCATTTT	CASSPDRVQPQHF